The source of this T cell receptor beta chain is a study of T cells in Graves' hyperthyroidism and ophthalmopathy. Study-level background: Peripheral blood was obtained at initial diagnosis, preceding any treatment. Study-level findings and limits: Ophthalmopathy and stable hyperthyroidism were told apart by a 13 V-J model.

Authors of the study amplified TCR beta CDR3 regions from RNA transcripts. Using the HTBI primer set, a first-round RT-PCR was run on the TCR CDR3. TCRdb re-called the multiplex PCR reads with MiXCR, one entry per CDR3 protein. This sample yields 160,000 or so distinct CDR3 sequences, of which roughly 10% are seen a single time; approximately 20% belongs to the top ten. Every diagnosis used clinical symptoms, serum thyroxine and TRAb, thyroid ultrasound and orbital computed tomography. This clonotype showed up many times. The target antigen is unknown. The TCR sequence derives from a woman under 30 with Graves' hyperthyroidism that later progressed to Graves' ophthalmopathy. Material for sequencing was blood.

The CDR3 sequence is CASTSGRSHYNEQFF. In nucleotides, the CDR3 is TGTGCCAGCACTAGCGGGCGGTCCCACTACAATGAGCAGTTCTTC. The chain combines TRBV3-1 with TRBJ2-1; TRBD2 aligns across 8 bases. The CDR3 length is 15 residues. From germline, CDR1 is LGHDT and CDR2 YNNKEL (reference sequence). The V gene end was trimmed by 7 bases and the J gene end by 3 bases; junction bases not matched to a gene: 8.